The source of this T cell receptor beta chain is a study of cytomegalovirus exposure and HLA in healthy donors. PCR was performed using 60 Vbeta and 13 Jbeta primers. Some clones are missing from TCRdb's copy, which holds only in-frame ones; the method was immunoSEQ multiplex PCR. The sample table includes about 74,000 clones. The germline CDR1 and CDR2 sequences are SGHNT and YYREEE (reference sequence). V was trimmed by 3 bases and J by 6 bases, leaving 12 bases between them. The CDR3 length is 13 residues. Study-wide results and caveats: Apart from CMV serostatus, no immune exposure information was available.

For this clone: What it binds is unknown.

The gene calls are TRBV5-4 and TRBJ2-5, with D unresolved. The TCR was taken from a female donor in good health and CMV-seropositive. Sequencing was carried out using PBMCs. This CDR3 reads CASSSRDKKTQYF. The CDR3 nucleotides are TGTGCCAGCAGCTCCCGTGACAAGAAGACCCAGTACTTC.